This T cell receptor (beta chain) was observed in a study of blood T cell repertoires in COVID-19. Overall study: T cells, B-cell-depleted T cells, or PBMCs supplied cDNA or gDNA.

Everyone who took part was roughly 18 to 89 years old, and they came from about 25 US areas. Per the authors' pipeline: Amplification with reference gene primers provided the estimates of nucleated cell counts. TCRdb keeps only in-frame clones here, not all; method: immunoSEQ multiplex PCR. V, J and clone size are those of that table, while D and trimming were read from the DNA. Of some 150,000 clones in the sample, around 89% were seen once. The CDR3 contains 16 residues. With V trimmed by 3 bases and J by 4 bases, 7 bases remained unmatched. Looked up from germline, CDR1 is ENHRY and CDR2 is SYGVKD.

Sequencing input: PBMCs or T cells enriched from blood (not recorded which). The rearrangement links TRBV10-3 to TRBJ2-5, with 11 bases aligning to TRBD2. The TCR was taken from a woman aged 30 to 39 with acute COVID-19. The CDR3, as DNA: TGTGCCATCAGTGAAGGTGGGACTAGCGGTGGAGAGACCCAGTACTTC. Its translation: CAISEGGTSGGETQYF.